This entry lists 9 T cell receptor beta chains sequenced from one sample in a study of blood T cell repertoires in COVID-19. Clones were read by immunoSEQ multiplex PCR, and TCRdb kept only the in-frame ones, dropping some. The table shows roughly 62,000 clones, with around 86% occurring only once. The sample consisted of peripheral blood. The receptors shown here come from a man aged 65 to 79 with acute or convalescent COVID-19.

This chain joins TRBV29-1 and TRBJ2-5; tentatively, D is TRBD1 (6 bases). V lost 6 bases, J lost 0 bases, and 14 bases lay in between. Germline V gene data show CDR1 as SQVTM and CDR2 as ANQGSEA. This CDR3 has 14 amino acids. The CDR3 bases are TGCAGCGTACCCGGGACACCGTACCAAGAGACCCAGTACTTC. Residues: CSVPGTPYQETQYF.

The chain combines TRBV13 with TRBJ2-7, with 8 bases lining up with TRBD2. Germline V gene lookup returns CDR1 PRHDT and CDR2 FYEKMQ (reference sequence). With 5 bases clipped from V and 0 bases from J, the junction kept 3 bases outside the gene matches. This CDR3 has 14 amino acids. The DNA for the CDR3 is TGTGCCAGCAGCAGCGGGAGTCTCTCCTACGAGCAGTACTTC. It codes for CASSSGSLSYEQYF.

This rearrangement joins TRBV18 to TRBJ1-6, with 7 nucleotides matching TRBD1. The V segment lost 2 bases and the J segment 10 bases; nucleotides outside the gene matches: 8. There are 15 residues in the CDR3. Germline V CDR1 and CDR2: KGHSH, LQKENI. The CDR3 coding sequence is TGTGCCAGCTCACCAGTCCCGGGACAGAACTCACCCCTCCACTTT. Translated, it gives CASSPVPGQNSPLHF.

J is TRBJ2-7 and V is TRBV18; 7 bases fit TRBD1. This CDR3 has 16 amino acids. Unmatched junction bases numbered 9, after V lost 3 bases and J lost 1 base. CDR1 and CDR2 (germline): KGHSH, LQKENI. The DNA for the CDR3 is TGTGCCAGCTCACCCCTCCGTACAGGGGATTCCTACGAGCAGTACTTC. This sequence encodes CASSPLRTGDSYEQYF.

The chain uses TRBV3-1 (or the pseudogene TRBV3-2) and TRBJ2-5, with 15 bases fitting TRBD2. Germline V gives CDR1 LGHDT, CDR2 YNNKEL (reference sequence). The CDR3 is 16 amino acids. Losses at the gene ends were 2 bases for V and 4 bases for J; bases not matched to a gene: 2. For the CDR3, the DNA is TGTGCCAGCAGCCAAAGGACTAGCGGGGGGGGAGAGACCCAGTACTTC. Translation gives CASSQRTSGGGETQYF.

This sequence joins TRBV12-5 and TRBJ1-3; TRBD1 agrees at 8 bases. This CDR3 has 15 residues. CDR1 is LGHNT, CDR2 FRNRAP, per germline. Trimming cost V 6 bases and J 0 bases; bases outside gene matches: 4. CDR3 sequence reads: CASGLGTGSGNTIYF. The CDR3 nucleotides are TGTGCTAGTGGACTAGGGACAGGCTCTGGAAACACCATATATTTT. Together with reference TRBV12-5 and TRBJ1-3, the CDR3 gives the full variable domain: DARVTQTPRHKVTEMGQEVTMRCQPILGHNTVFWYRQTMMQGLELLAYFRNRAPLDDSGMPKDRFSAEMPDATLATLKIQPSEPRDSAVYFCASGLGTGSGNTIYFGEGSWLTVV.

The chain employs TRBV27 and TRBJ1-2, with 12 bases aligning to TRBD1. The junction had 6 bases not matched to a gene; V was cut back by 5 bases and J by 8 bases. The V gene's germline CDR1 is MNHEY and CDR2 SMNVEV (reference sequence). The CDR3 length is 14 residues. CDR3: CASSIGTGGDGYTF. CDR3 bases: TGTGCCAGCAGTATCGGGACAGGGGGCGACGGCTACACCTTC.

This clone was observed a handful of times. This chain uses TRBV7-8 with TRBJ2-7, with 8 bases fitting TRBD1. The CDR3 contains 13 residues. Germline V gives CDR1 SGHVS, CDR2 FQNEAQ. After removal of 6 bases from V and 3 bases from J, the junction contained 4 bases not matched to a gene. CDR3 sequence (DNA): TGTGCCAGCAGACAGGGGGGCCTCTACGAGCAGTACTTC. It translates to CASRQGGLYEQYF.

The chain employs TRBV6-5 and TRBJ1-3, with D uncertain. The V and J ends lost 2 bases and 0 bases respectively, with 11 bases between them. Germline values: CDR1 MNHEY, CDR2 SVGAGI. The CDR3 contains 16 residues. In nucleotides, the CDR3 is TGTGCCAGCAGTTACGACGTGGGCGTCTCTGGAAACACCATATATTTT. It is translated as CASSYDVGVSGNTIYF.